The TCR beta chain under discussion was sequenced for a study of blood T cell repertoires in COVID-19. Looking at the study overall: PBMCs, B-cell-depleted T cells, or T cells were the source of the cDNA or gDNA that made up the material.

Participants were placed into cohorts based on the clinical history they reported. TCRdb's table, derived via immunoSEQ multiplex PCR, lists solely in-frame clones and lacks some. This sample has roughly 130,000 clones, with about 83% found just once. The CDR3 consists of 12 residues. V was clipped by 0 bases and J by 7 bases, with 7 bases between them. Germline assignment: CDR1 SNHLY and CDR2 FYNNEI. This sequence originates from a woman between 50 and 59 years old with acute COVID-19. The chain has TRBV2 and TRBJ2-7; D ambiguous. Sequenced sample: PBMCs or T cells enriched from blood (not recorded which). As DNA, the CDR3 is TGTGCCAGCAGTGAAGCATCCGTGGAGCAGTACTTC. Residues: CASSEASVEQYF.